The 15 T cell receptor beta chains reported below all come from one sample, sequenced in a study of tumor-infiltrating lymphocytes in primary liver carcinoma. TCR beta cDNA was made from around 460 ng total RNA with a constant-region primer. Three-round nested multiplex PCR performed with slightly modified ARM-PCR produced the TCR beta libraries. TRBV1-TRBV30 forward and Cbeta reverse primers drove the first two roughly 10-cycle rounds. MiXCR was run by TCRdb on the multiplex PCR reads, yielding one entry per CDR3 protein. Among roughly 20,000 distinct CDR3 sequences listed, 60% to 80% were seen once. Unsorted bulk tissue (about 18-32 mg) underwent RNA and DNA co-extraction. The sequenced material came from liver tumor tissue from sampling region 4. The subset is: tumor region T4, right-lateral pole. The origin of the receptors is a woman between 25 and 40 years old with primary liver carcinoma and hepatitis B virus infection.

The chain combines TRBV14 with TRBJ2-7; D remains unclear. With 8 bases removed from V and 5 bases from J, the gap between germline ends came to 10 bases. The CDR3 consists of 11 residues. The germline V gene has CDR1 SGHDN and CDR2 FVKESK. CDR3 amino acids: CASQFSDEQYF. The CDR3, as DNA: TGTGCCAGCCAATTCTCGGACGAGCAGTACTTC.

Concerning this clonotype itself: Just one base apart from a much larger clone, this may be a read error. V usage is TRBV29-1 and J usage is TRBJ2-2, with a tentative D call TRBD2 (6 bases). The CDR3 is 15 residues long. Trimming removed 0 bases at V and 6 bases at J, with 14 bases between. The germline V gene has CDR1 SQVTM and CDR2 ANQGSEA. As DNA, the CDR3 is TGCAGCGTTGAAGACGCCTCGGGAGCCCCCGGGGAGCTGTTTTTT. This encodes CSVEDASGAPGELFF.

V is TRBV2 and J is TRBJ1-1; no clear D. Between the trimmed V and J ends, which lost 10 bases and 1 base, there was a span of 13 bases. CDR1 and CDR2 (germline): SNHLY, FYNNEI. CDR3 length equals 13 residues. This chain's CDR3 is CANSSDGNTEAFF. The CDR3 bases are TGTGCCAACAGCTCCGACGGGAACACTGAAGCTTTCTTT.

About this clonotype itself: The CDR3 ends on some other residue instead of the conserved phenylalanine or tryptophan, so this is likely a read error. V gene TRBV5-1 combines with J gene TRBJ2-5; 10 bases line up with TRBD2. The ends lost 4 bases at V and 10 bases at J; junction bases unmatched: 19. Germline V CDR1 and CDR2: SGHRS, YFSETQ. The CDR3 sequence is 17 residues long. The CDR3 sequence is CASSKLLAGEERRDQYI. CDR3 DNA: TGCGCCAGCAGCAAATTGCTAGCGGGGGAGGAGCGGAGAGACCAGTACATC.

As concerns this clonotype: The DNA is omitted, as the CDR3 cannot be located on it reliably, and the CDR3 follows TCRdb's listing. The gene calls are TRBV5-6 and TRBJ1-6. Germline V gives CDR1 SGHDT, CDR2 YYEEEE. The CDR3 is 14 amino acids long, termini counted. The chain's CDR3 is CVSNLVALGSPLHF.

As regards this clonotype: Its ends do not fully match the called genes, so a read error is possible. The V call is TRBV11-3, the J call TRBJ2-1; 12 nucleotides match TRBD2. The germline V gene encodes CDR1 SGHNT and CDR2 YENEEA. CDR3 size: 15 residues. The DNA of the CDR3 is TGTGCTAGCACCCGGCTAGCGGGGGGGGGGTATGAGCAGTTCTTC. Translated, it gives CASTRLAGGGYEQFF.

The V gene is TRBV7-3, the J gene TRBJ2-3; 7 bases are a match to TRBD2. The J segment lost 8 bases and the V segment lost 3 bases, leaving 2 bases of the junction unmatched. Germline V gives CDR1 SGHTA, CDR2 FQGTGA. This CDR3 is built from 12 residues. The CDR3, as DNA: TGTGCCAGCAGCTTGGGGGGGGTTACGCAGTATTTT. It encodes CASSLGGVTQYF.

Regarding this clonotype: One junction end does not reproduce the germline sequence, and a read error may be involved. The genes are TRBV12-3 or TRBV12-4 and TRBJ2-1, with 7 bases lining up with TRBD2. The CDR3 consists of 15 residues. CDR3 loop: CASSLSRTRVLERFF. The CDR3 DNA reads TGTGCCAGCAGCCTGTCCAGGACTAGAGTACTTGAGCGGTTCTTC.

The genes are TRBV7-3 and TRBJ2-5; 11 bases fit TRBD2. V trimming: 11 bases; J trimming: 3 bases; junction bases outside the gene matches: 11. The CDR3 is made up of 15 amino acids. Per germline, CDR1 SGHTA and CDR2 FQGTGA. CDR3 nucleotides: TGTGCCGGTAGCTCAACTAGCGGGAGTAAAGAGACCCAGTACTTC. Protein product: CAGSSTSGSKETQYF.

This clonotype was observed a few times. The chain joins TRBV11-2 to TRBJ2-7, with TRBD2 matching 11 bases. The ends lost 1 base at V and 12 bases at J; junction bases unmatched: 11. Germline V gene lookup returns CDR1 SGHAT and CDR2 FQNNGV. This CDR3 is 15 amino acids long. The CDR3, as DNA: TGTGCCAGCAGCTTAGCAGGGACTAGCGGCCTCTTGGTGTACTTC. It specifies CASSLAGTSGLLVYF.

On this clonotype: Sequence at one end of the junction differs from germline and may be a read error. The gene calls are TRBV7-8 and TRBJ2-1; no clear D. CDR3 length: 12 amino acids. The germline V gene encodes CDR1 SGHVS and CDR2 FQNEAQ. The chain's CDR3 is CASSLGLYEELF. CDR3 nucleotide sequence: TGTGCCAGCAGCTTAGGGCTGTATGAGGAGTTATTC.

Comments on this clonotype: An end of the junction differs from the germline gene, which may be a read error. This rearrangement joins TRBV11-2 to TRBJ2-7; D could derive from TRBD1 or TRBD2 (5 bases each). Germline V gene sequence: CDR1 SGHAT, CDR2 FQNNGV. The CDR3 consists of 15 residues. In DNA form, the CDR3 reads TGTGCCAGCAGCTCTCCTGGGACGTGTACCTACGATCAGTATTTC. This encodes CASSSPGTCTYDQYF.

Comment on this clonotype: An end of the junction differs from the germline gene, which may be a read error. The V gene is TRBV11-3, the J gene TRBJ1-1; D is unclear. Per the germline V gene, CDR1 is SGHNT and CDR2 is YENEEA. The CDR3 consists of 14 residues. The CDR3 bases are TGTGCCAGCAACTTAAAAGTGGCGATCACTCAAGCCTTCTTT. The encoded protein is CASNLKVAITQAFF. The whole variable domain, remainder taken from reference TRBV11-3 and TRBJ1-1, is EAGVVQSPRYKIIEKKQPVAFWCNPISGHNTLYWYLQNLGQGPELLIRYENEEAVDDSQLPKDRFSAERLKGVDSTLKIQPAELGDSAVYLCASNLKVAITQAFFGQGTRLTVV.

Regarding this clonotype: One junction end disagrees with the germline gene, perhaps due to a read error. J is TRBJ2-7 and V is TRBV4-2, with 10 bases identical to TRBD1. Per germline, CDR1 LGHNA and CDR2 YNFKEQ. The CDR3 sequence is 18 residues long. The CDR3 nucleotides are TGTGCCAGAAGCCGGGAACACCTAGGACAGGGGGGACCGAGCGAGCAGTACTTC. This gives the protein CARSREHLGQGGPSEQYF.

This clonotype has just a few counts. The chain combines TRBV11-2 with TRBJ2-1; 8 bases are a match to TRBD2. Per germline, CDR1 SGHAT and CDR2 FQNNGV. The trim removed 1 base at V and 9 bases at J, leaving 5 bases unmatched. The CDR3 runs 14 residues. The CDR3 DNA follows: TGTGCCAGCAGCTTAGCGGGAGGGCCGCTTGAGCAGTTCTTC. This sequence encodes CASSLAGGPLEQFF.